This T cell receptor (beta chain) was sequenced in a study of T cells in localized non-small cell lung cancer. Study results and caveats: A median roughly 50 of the top 100 tumor clones appeared in adjacent lung.

This clone was picked up one time. Its specificity is not known. At one boundary the junction diverges from the germline segment, which might be a read error. Germline V CDR1 and CDR2: SNHLY, FYNNEI. The CDR3 has 12 amino acids. Produced via immunoSEQ multiplex PCR; TCRdb's table is partial and in-frame only. The sample has fewer than 35,000 clones; around 73% are singletons. V is TRBV2 and J is TRBJ2-7; D is perhaps TRBD1 or TRBD2 (5 bases each). The receptor's source is a male donor aged 60 or older with stage II squamous cell lung carcinoma. Specimen: peripheral blood, collected before any cancer treatment. The CDR3 coding sequence is TGTGCCACCATGCGTAGTGAGGGGCCGATGGACTTC. This translates into CATMRSEGPMDF.